The 31 T cell receptor beta chains below were found in one sample sequenced in a study of blood T cell repertoires in COVID-19. Sequencing was performed with immunoSEQ multiplex PCR; in TCRdb, only in-frame clones are kept and a portion is missing. In the table there are a few hundred thousand clones, more than 65% of which are singletons. The sample taken for sequencing was peripheral blood. The receptors were sampled from a woman in her 30s who had recovered from COVID-19.

This clone was seen once. The rearrangement joins TRBV4-1 to TRBJ2-5, with 13 bases lining up with TRBD2. V trimming: 6 bases; J trimming: 6 bases; junction bases outside the gene matches: 7. Germline values: CDR1 MGHRA, CDR2 YSYEKL. This CDR3 is 15 amino acids long. CDR3 sequence (DNA): TGCGCCAGCAGTCGCACTAGCGGGAGGGCAAAGACCCAGTACTTC. Encoded protein: CASSRTSGRAKTQYF.

This clone appeared many times. Relative to the germline gene, one junction end is altered; a read error may explain this. J is TRBJ2-1 and V is TRBV3-1 (or the pseudogene TRBV3-2); D call uncertain. The CDR3 is 22 residues long. Looked up from germline, CDR1 is LGHDT and CDR2 is YNNKEL (reference sequence). CDR3 loop: CASSQAFLRLSRNLTSHNEQFF. The DNA for the CDR3 is TGTGCCAGCAGCCAAGCTTTCCTTAGACTTTCCCGTAACCTTACCTCCCACAATGAGCAGTTCTTC.

The chain joins TRBV5-6 to TRBJ2-4, with D unresolved. The V and J ends lost 3 bases and 6 bases respectively, with 4 bases between them. The CDR3 length is 11 residues. CDR1 is SGHDT, CDR2 YYEEEE, per germline. This CDR3 is CASSYGNIQYF. CDR3 coding DNA: TGTGCCAGCAGCTACGGAAACATTCAGTACTTC.

The CDR3 loop reads CASSVDYGGTVSGYTF. The CDR3 nucleotides are TGTGCCAGCAGCGTAGACTATGGGGGCACCGTGAGTGGCTACACCTTC. The V and J genes are TRBV9 and TRBJ1-2; tentatively, D is TRBD1 (6 bases). The CDR3 is 16 amino acids. Germline CDR1 and CDR2: SGDLS and YYNGEE. The V gene lost 0 bases and the J gene lost 7 bases, with 19 bases spanning the gap.

The V and J genes are TRBV10-3 and TRBJ1-5, with 8 bases lining up with TRBD1. The V and J ends lost 6 bases and 5 bases, in that order; junction bases with no gene match: 3. The germline gives CDR1 ENHRY, CDR2 SYGVKD. The CDR3 runs to 13 residues. CDR3 region: CAIRDRADQPQHF. DNA for the CDR3: TGTGCCATCAGGGACAGGGCCGATCAGCCCCAGCATTTT.

This clone was observed a single time. V usage is TRBV7-3 and J usage is TRBJ2-5; D perhaps matches TRBD1 (6 bases). Germline loops: CDR1 SGHTA, CDR2 FQGTGA. V was trimmed by 2 bases and J by 5 bases, leaving 9 bases between them. CDR3 length: 13 amino acids. CDR3 in amino acids: CASSLQGWETQYF. The CDR3 DNA is TGTGCCAGCAGCTTACAGGGGTGGGAGACCCAGTACTTC.

The V and J genes are TRBV12-5 and TRBJ2-3; 11 bases fit TRBD1. The CDR3 spans 20 residues. Per germline, CDR1 LGHNT and CDR2 FRNRAP. V was clipped by 0 bases and J by 3 bases; unmatched bases: 14. CDR3 loop: CASGLVRGLRDRGITDTQYF. The DNA for the CDR3 is TGTGCTAGTGGTTTGGTGAGGGGTCTGCGGGACAGGGGGATAACAGATACGCAGTATTTT.

The CDR3 loop is CASSRGGGREADTQYF. CDR3 nucleotide sequence: TGTGCCAGCAGCCGGGGAGGAGGGAGAGAGGCAGATACGCAGTATTTT. V usage is TRBV7-3 and J usage is TRBJ2-3, with D tentatively TRBD2 (6 bases). The germline V and J ends were trimmed by 5 bases and 4 bases, with 19 bases remaining between them. The CDR3 is made up of 16 amino acids. Germline lookup yields CDR1 SGHTA and CDR2 FQGTGA. Drawing the rest from reference TRBV7-3 and TRBJ2-3, the complete variable domain is GAGVSQTPSNKVTEKGKYVELRCDPISGHTALYWYRQSLGQGPEFLIYFQGTGAADDSGLPNDRFFAVRPEGSVSTLKIQRTERGDSAVYLCASSRGGGREADTQYFGPGTRLTVL.

The chain couples TRBV30 to TRBJ2-7; the match to TRBD1 covers 9 bases. Germline loops: CDR1 GTSNPN, CDR2 SVGIG (reference sequence). The V segment lost 0 bases and the J segment 0 bases; nucleotides outside the gene matches: 3. The CDR3 length is 15 residues. The CDR3 DNA sequence: TGTGCCTGGAGTGTACAGGGGGCGTTCTCCTACGAGCAGTACTTC. Translation gives CAWSVQGAFSYEQYF. Looking up the rest from reference TRBV30 and TRBJ2-7 gives the full variable domain: SQTIHQWPATLVQPVGSPLSLECTVEGTSNPNLYWYRQAAGRGLQLLFYSVGIGQISSEVPQNLSASRPQDRQFILSSKKLLLSDSGFYLCAWSVQGAFSYEQYFGPGTRLTVT.

The genes are TRBV5-1 and TRBJ2-1; TRBD1 matches at 7 bases. The CDR3 consists of 17 residues. Germline V lookup: CDR1 SGHRS, CDR2 YFSETQ. The ends lost 4 bases at V and 1 base at J; junction bases unmatched: 11. The CDR3 region has the DNA TGCGCCAGCAGCCAAGATACCGGGACAGCTTCCTACAATGAGCAGTTCTTC. Translating it yields CASSQDTGTASYNEQFF.

This chain uses TRBV6-5 with TRBJ2-5, with a possible D match to TRBD1 (6 bases). The V gene lost 0 bases and the J gene lost 4 bases, with 12 bases spanning the gap. Germline V gene data show CDR1 as MNHEY and CDR2 as SVGAGI. The CDR3 sequence is 15 residues long. The CDR3 DNA reads TGTGCCAGCAGTTACTCGGGGGACAAAGGAGAGACCCAGTACTTC. It is translated as CASSYSGDKGETQYF.

This clone was seen at least ten times. The CDR3 DNA sequence: TGCGCCAGCAGCTTGTTAGGTATAGCGGGGGGTGAGCAGTTCTTC. Translation gives CASSLLGIAGGEQFF. The V and J genes are TRBV5-1 and TRBJ2-1, with TRBD2 matching over 10 bases. Germline trimming cut 1 base from V and 9 bases from J; bases unmatched to any gene: 7. CDR1 SGHRS and CDR2 YFSETQ come from the germline V gene. The CDR3 covers 15 residues.

The table lists this clone with many counts. The chain has TRBV4-2 and TRBJ2-1, with a tentative D call TRBD2 (5 bases). This CDR3 region has 17 residues. Germline V gene sequence: CDR1 LGHNA, CDR2 YNFKEQ. Trimming stripped 0 bases from V and 0 bases from J, with 12 bases between. DNA of the CDR3: TGTGCCAGCAGCCAAGACAGCGGACCTAGCTCCTACAATGAGCAGTTCTTC. It codes for CASSQDSGPSSYNEQFF.

This chain joins TRBV27 and TRBJ2-1; the D is unclear. This CDR3 is 16 amino acids long. Trimming took off 5 bases at V and 0 bases at J, with 14 bases between the two ends. CDR1 is MNHEY, CDR2 SMNVEV, per germline (reference sequence). This chain's CDR3 is CASSTATFSSYNEQFF. For the CDR3, the DNA is TGTGCCAGCAGTACCGCGACATTTAGCTCCTACAATGAGCAGTTCTTC.

In its sample, this clone was seen once. The chain recombines TRBV30 with TRBJ1-2; D is undetermined. The CDR3 covers 14 residues. Trimming removed 3 bases at V and 0 bases at J, with 11 bases between. From germline, CDR1 is GTSNPN and CDR2 SVGIG (reference sequence). DNA for the CDR3: TGTGCCTGGAGCGCCTTAAGAGCTAACTATGGCTACACCTTC. This encodes CAWSALRANYGYTF.

The gene calls are TRBV30 and TRBJ1-5; D might be TRBD1 (5 bases). CDR1 and CDR2 from the germline V gene are GTSNPN and SVGIG (reference sequence). This CDR3 is 14 amino acids long. V was shortened by 4 bases and J by 3 bases, with 13 bases between the two germline ends. The CDR3, as DNA: TGTGCCTGGACGATGGCAGGGCTCAATCAGCCCCAGCATTTT. Protein sequence: CAWTMAGLNQPQHF.

V is TRBV14 and J is TRBJ1-5; D call uncertain. The CDR3 extends over 17 amino acids. From germline, CDR1 is SGHDN and CDR2 FVKESK. Trimming removed 3 bases at V and 7 bases at J, with 22 bases between. The DNA for the CDR3 is TGTGCCAGCAGCCACGTAGAGGGTCTGGGGAAAACACAGCCCCAGCATTTT. Translated, it gives CASSHVEGLGKTQPQHF.

This clone has just a few counts. The chain uses TRBV4-1 and TRBJ1-1; maybe TRBD1 (5 bases). This CDR3 spans 15 amino acids. Germline V lookup: CDR1 MGHRA, CDR2 YSYEKL. V lost 1 base, J lost 3 bases, and 12 bases lay in between. Written as DNA, the CDR3 is TGCGCCAGCAGCCAAGGGGGCGGGGAGGACACTGAAGCTTTCTTT. This translates into CASSQGGGEDTEAFF.

The chain is built from TRBV5-1 and TRBJ1-5, with a possible D match to TRBD1 (5 bases). Deletions cut 4 bases from V and 6 bases from J, with 17 bases between. This CDR3 has 15 residues. From germline, CDR1 is SGHRS and CDR2 YFSETQ. The CDR3 sequence: CASSPSGGTSQPQHF. CDR3 in DNA: TGCGCCAGCAGCCCTAGCGGGGGTACAAGTCAGCCCCAGCATTTT. Looking up the rest from reference TRBV5-1 and TRBJ1-5 gives the full variable domain: KAGVTQTPRYLIKTRGQQVTLSCSPISGHRSVSWYQQTPGQGLQFLFEYFSETQRNKGNFPGRFSGRQFSNSRSEMNVSTLELGDSALYLCASSPSGGTSQPQHFGDGTRLSIL.

This clone was recorded once. The J gene is TRBJ1-1, the V gene TRBV30, with a possible D match to TRBD1 (6 bases). The V end lost 2 bases, the J end lost 9 bases, and 10 bases lay between the germline ends. Germline CDR1 reads GTSNPN; CDR2 reads SVGIG (reference sequence). The CDR3 contains 11 residues. The DNA of the CDR3 is TGTGCCTGGAGTAGGGGGGGCCAAGCTTTCTTT. Translation: CAWSRGGQAFF.

The chain links TRBV5-4 to TRBJ1-2; 8 bases align to TRBD1. V lost 0 bases, J lost 3 bases, and 4 bases stayed unmatched. Germline V gene sequence: CDR1 SGHNT, CDR2 YYREEE (reference sequence). This CDR3 has 15 amino acids. The chain's CDR3 is CASSLEATGDYGYTF. DNA for the CDR3: TGTGCCAGCAGCTTGGAAGCGACAGGGGACTATGGCTACACCTTC.

The J gene is TRBJ1-2, the V gene TRBV10-3; 7 bases align to TRBD1. Germline CDR1 reads ENHRY; CDR2 reads SYGVKD. V lost 0 bases and J lost 5; bases outside the gene matches: 6. The CDR3 extends over 15 amino acids. This CDR3 is CAISESSTGSYGYTF. CDR3 nucleotides: TGTGCCATCAGTGAGTCTTCGACAGGGAGTTATGGCTACACCTTC.

The chain recombines TRBV10-3 with TRBJ2-3; D might be TRBD2 (6 bases). The length of the CDR3 is 14 residues. Germline V gives CDR1 ENHRY, CDR2 SYGVKD. Trimming took off 5 bases at V and 2 bases at J, with 11 bases between the two ends. The CDR3 sequence: CAISFSGTTDTQYF. Written as DNA, the CDR3 is TGTGCCATCAGTTTTAGCGGAACCACAGATACGCAGTATTTT.

The CDR3 nucleotides read TGTGCCAGCAGCCAAGATCCGCGCTCCGAAGCGGCCACCGGGGAGCTGTTTTTT. The encoded protein is CASSQDPRSEAATGELFF. The chain combines TRBV14 with TRBJ2-2; possibly TRBD2 for D (5 bases). The CDR3 covers 18 residues. The V gene lost 0 bases and the J gene lost 4 bases, with 18 bases spanning the gap. The germline gives CDR1 SGHDN, CDR2 FVKESK.

The CDR3 sequence: CASSPRDRGYTQYF. The CDR3 coding sequence is TGCGCCAGCAGCCCTCGGGACAGGGGCTATACGCAGTATTTT. V is TRBV4-1 and J is TRBJ2-3; 10 bases line up with TRBD1. Per the germline V gene, CDR1 is MGHRA and CDR2 is YSYEKL. The CDR3 has 14 residues. The V segment lost 4 bases and the J segment 7 bases; nucleotides outside the gene matches: 5.

This clone was detected a few times. The chain recombines TRBV7-3 with TRBJ2-1, with 9 bases matching TRBD2. V lost 2 bases, J lost 6 bases, and 2 bases stayed unmatched. Germline V gene data show CDR1 as SGHTA and CDR2 as FQGTGA. CDR3 length: 14 amino acids. The CDR3 DNA reads TGTGCCAGCAGCTTAGCGGGAGGGCCCAATGAGCAGTTCTTC. Amino acid sequence: CASSLAGGPNEQFF.

The table lists this clone with a few counts. The gene calls are TRBV18 and TRBJ2-1, with a possible D match to TRBD2 (6 bases). CDR3 length: 12 residues. The germline gives CDR1 KGHSH, CDR2 LQKENI. V was clipped by 3 bases and J by 9 bases, with 9 bases between them. The CDR3 DNA is TGTGCCAGCTCACCGAGGGAGGCTGAGCAGTTCTTC. This gives the protein CASSPREAEQFF.

V and J are TRBV6-6 and TRBJ2-1, with D possibly being TRBD1 (5 bases). This CDR3 is built from 12 residues. Germline CDR1 MNHNY, CDR2 SVGAGI (reference sequence). V was cut by 5 bases and J by 10 bases, with 12 bases left in between. This chain's CDR3 is CASSPQGVEQFF. CDR3 nucleotide sequence: TGTGCCAGCAGTCCCCAAGGGGTGGAGCAGTTCTTC.

This CDR3 reads CASSLSKGNYEQYF. The CDR3 DNA sequence: TGTGCCAGCAGTTTAAGCAAGGGGAACTACGAGCAGTACTTC. This sequence joins TRBV27 and TRBJ2-7, with D perhaps TRBD1 (5 bases). V was trimmed by 2 bases and J by 3 bases, leaving 11 bases between them. Germline loops: CDR1 MNHEY, CDR2 SMNVEV (reference sequence). This CDR3 spans 14 amino acids.

This clone was seen a single time. The chain combines TRBV6-5 with TRBJ2-3, with a weak D call TRBD2 (6 bases). The germline gives CDR1 MNHEY, CDR2 SVGAGI. CDR3 length: 13 residues. Trimming removed 7 bases at V and 3 bases at J, with 11 bases between. The CDR3 DNA reads TGTGCCAGCACCATGGCGGGGACAGATACGCAGTATTTT. It specifies CASTMAGTDTQYF.

The chain uses TRBV28 and TRBJ2-1, with D unresolved. Germline CDR1 and CDR2: MDHEN and SYDVKM. The CDR3 has 16 residues. V lost 1 base and J 10 bases, leaving 20 bases between the germline ends. CDR3 sequence (DNA): TGTGCCAGCAGTTTATTAGCAGCCCCCAGCATTGGAGAGCAGTTCTTC. As protein: CASSLLAAPSIGEQFF. Combining the CDR3 with reference TRBV28 and TRBJ2-1 gives the whole variable domain DVKVTQSSRYLVKRTGEKVFLECVQDMDHENMFWYRQDPGLGLRLIYFSYDVKMKEKGDIPEGYSVSREKKERFSLILESASTNQTSMYLCASSLLAAPSIGEQFFGPGTRLTVL.